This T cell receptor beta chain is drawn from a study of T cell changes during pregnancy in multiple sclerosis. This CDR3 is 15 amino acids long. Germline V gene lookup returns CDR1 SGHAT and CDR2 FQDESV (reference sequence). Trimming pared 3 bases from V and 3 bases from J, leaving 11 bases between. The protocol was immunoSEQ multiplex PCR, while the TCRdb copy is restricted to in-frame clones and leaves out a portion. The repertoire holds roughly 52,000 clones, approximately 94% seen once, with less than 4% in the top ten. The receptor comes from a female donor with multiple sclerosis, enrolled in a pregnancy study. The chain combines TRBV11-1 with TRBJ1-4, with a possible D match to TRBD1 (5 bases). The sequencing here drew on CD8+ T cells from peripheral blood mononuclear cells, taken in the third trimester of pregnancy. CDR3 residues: CASSFTGEANEKLFF. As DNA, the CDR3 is TGTGCCAGCAGCTTTACGGGGGAGGCTAATGAAAAACTGTTTTTT.